Presented here are 3 T cell receptor beta chains from one specimen sequenced in a study of blood T cell repertoires in COVID-19 (dated by TCRdb to 2020 to 2022). Library method: the immunoSEQ multiplex PCR assay. TCRdb retrieved this table from immuneACCESS and kept in-frame rearrangements only. Not all clones are present; in checked studies, unresolved V genes account for under half, and no reason is known for the remainder. A total of around 46,000 clones appear in this sample, 70% to 90% of them only once. The top ten hold around 3.1% of the sample. The specimen was PBMCs or T cells enriched from blood (not recorded which). These receptors came from a woman aged 50 to 60 who had recovered from COVID-19.

The rearrangement joins TRBV27 to TRBJ2-1; D is unclear. This CDR3 comprises 15 residues. V was cut by 2 bases and J by 0 bases, with 8 bases left in between. Germline-derived CDR1 and CDR2 are MNHEY and SMNVEV (reference sequence). CDR3 amino acids: CASSLGSFSYNEQFF. The CDR3, as DNA: TGTGCCAGCAGTTTAGGCAGTTTCTCCTACAATGAGCAGTTCTTC.

The J gene is TRBJ1-2, the V gene TRBV4-3; 7 bases are a match to TRBD1. Per germline, CDR1 LGHNA and CDR2 YSLEER. The CDR3 contains 15 residues. V was pared by 1 base and J by 5 bases, with 7 bases of the junction left unmatched. DNA for the CDR3: TGCGCCAGCAGCCAAGGCGTATCGGGACAGTATGGCTACACCTTC. This translates into CASSQGVSGQYGYTF.

This chain's CDR3 is CASSLLLAETQYF. The CDR3 bases are TGTGCCAGCAGTTTACTGTTAGCGGAGACCCAGTACTTC. The chain combines TRBV12-3 or TRBV12-4 with TRBJ2-5; D possibly corresponds to TRBD2 (5 bases). There are 13 residues in the CDR3. The V end lost 2 bases, the J end lost 5 bases, and 9 bases lay between the germline ends.